These T cell receptor beta chains were read from a single sample in a study of OX40 agonist ivuxolimab in advanced cancers. The table came from immunoSEQ multiplex PCR; TCRdb's copy has only in-frame clones and leaves some out. The table records 80,000 to 95,000 clones, just over 90% of them present only once. The sample in question was CD4+ or CD8+ T cells sorted from blood, obtained in a trial of the OX40 agonist ivuxolimab. Receptor source: an adult with an advanced solid tumor such as melanoma, head and neck, liver or kidney cancer. Both conserved end residues are part of each CDR3. D genes are given only for firm matches. Clone size is not always given. Where it is, it says once, few, many or a class for expanded clones.

J: TRBJ1-2
V: TRBV5-4
D: NA
size: NA
DNA: TGTGCCAGCAGCAGAACAGGGATGGGCTATGGCTACACCTTC
CDR3: CASSRTGMGYGYTF

J: TRBJ2-1
V: TRBV9
D: NA
size: NA
DNA: TGTGCCAGCAGCCCCAGGGGCTCCTACAATGAGCAGTTCTTC
CDR3: CASSPRGSYNEQFF

J: TRBJ2-1
V: TRBV7-3
D: TRBD2
size: NA
DNA: TGTGCCAGCAGCTCCGCCAGCGGGGGGGCCTACAATGAGCAGTTCTTC
CDR3: CASSSASGGAYNEQFF

J: TRBJ1-1
V: TRBV19
D: TRBD1
size: NA
DNA: TGTGCCAGTAGTATAACAGGGGGTGGGGTGAACACTGAAGCTTTCTTT
CDR3: CASSITGGGVNTEAFF

J: TRBJ2-5
V: TRBV30
D: NA
size: NA
DNA: TGTGCCTTATTGACAGAAGAGACCCAGTACTTC
CDR3: CALLTEETQYF

J: TRBJ1-1
V: TRBV30
D: NA
size: NA
DNA: TGTGCCTGGAGTATGACACAGAACACTGAAGCTTTCTTT
CDR3: CAWSMTQNTEAFF

J: TRBJ1-3
V: TRBV7-6
D: TRBD1
size: NA
DNA: TGTGCCAGCAGCCAAGGGGGCCTTGGAAACACCATATATTTT
CDR3: CASSQGGLGNTIYF

J: TRBJ2-7
V: TRBV23-1
D: TRBD1
size: NA
DNA: TGCGCCAGCAGTCAATCGAGGGACAGGGGGTCTTACGAGCAGTACTTC
CDR3: CASSQSRDRGSYEQYF

J: TRBJ2-7
V: TRBV7-8
D: TRBD2
size: few
DNA: TGTGCCAGCAGCTTATCTATAGGACTAGCGGGTGTCTACGAGCAGTACTTC
CDR3: CASSLSIGLAGVYEQYF

J: TRBJ1-4
V: TRBV11-2
D: TRBD1
size: NA
DNA: TGTGCCAGCAGCCGGACACAGGGGAATGAAAAACTGTTTTTT
CDR3: CASSRTQGNEKLFF